This T cell receptor beta chain was identified during a study of OX40 agonist ivuxolimab in advanced cancers. Study at large: The diagnoses of dose-escalation patients were hepatocellular carcinoma, melanoma, renal cell or head and neck cancer.

The protocol was immunoSEQ multiplex PCR, while the TCRdb copy is restricted to in-frame clones and leaves out a portion. The sample contains around 21,000 clones, approximately 78% of which appear only once. Points on this clone: Its antigen remains unknown.

Researchers took blood at baseline, on cycle 4 day 1, and on cycle 7 day 1. The CDR3 has 15 residues. The germline V gene encodes CDR1 LNHNV and CDR2 YYDKDF (reference sequence). Trimming at V came to 3 bases and at J to 0 bases, leaving 3 bases not matched to a gene. Overall study findings and caveats: Partial responders at 0.1-3.0 mg/kg showed near-lowest clonal expansion. CD4+ and CD8+ blood T cells expanded clonally by week 6 at 0.1 to 3.0 mg/kg.

This chain links TRBV15 with TRBJ1-1; 8 positions match TRBD1. The receptor was isolated from an adult with an advanced solid tumor such as melanoma, head and neck, liver or kidney cancer. Sequencing was performed on CD4+ or CD8+ T cells sorted from blood, taken in a trial of the OX40 agonist ivuxolimab. This CDR3 reads CATSSRTGLNTEAFF. CDR3 sequence (DNA): TGTGCCACCAGCAGCCGGACAGGGTTGAACACTGAAGCTTTCTTT.